A selection of T cell receptor beta chains follows, all from one sample in a study of blood T cells in healthy people across ages. TCRdb redid the calling of the 5' RACE reads with MiXCR, one entry per CDR3 protein. The top ten hold 15% to 17% of the sample, which has roughly 650,000 distinct CDR3 sequences, less than 40% seen once. The sample was blood. Every receptor here comes from a woman of 80 years or more in good health. Both conserved end residues are part of each CDR3. A D gene is named only where the DNA matches it firmly. The listing skips clone size in some rows; elsewhere it reads once, few, many or a size class.

d_gene	v_gene	j_gene	abundance	CDR3aa
.	TRBV11-2	TRBJ2-1	many	CASSPGATSYNEQFF
.	TRBV20-1	TRBJ1-2	.	CSARGTLHYGYTF
.	TRBV19	TRBJ1-2	few	CASSPQTRPTNYGYTF
TRBD2	TRBV7-8	TRBJ2-3	many	CASSLGGVTDTQYF
.	TRBV6-6	TRBJ2-3	few	CASSYSGGGGNTQYF
.	TRBV7-9	TRBJ1-1	.	CASSSRDSGTEAFF
.	TRBV12-3/TRBV12-4	TRBJ1-6	many	CASSFNGYNSPLHF
TRBD1	TRBV20-1	TRBJ2-5	.	CSARGTGQGASWQETQYF
TRBD1	TRBV5-1	TRBJ1-6	few	CAGSAGQGMESPLHF
TRBD1	TRBV7-9	TRBJ2-6	few	CASSLGPGQGGSGANVLTF
.	TRBV6-1	TRBJ2-7	.	CASSEVGGEFYEQYF
.	TRBV16	TRBJ1-2	.	CASSQRQGNYGYTF
.	TRBV6-2/TRBV6-3	TRBJ1-2	many	CASSRYLTGYADSSYGYTF
.	TRBV12-3/TRBV12-4	TRBJ2-3	.	CASSFSGPSADTQHF
.	TRBV20-1	TRBJ2-7	once	CSASRGVHPYEQYF
.	TRBV6-2/TRBV6-3	TRBJ1-2	many	CASSVSTGVYGYTF
TRBD1	TRBV2	TRBJ2-7	many	CASSLDRETSYEQYF
TRBD1	TRBV7-2	TRBJ2-7	many	CASSSQGASDEQYF
.	TRBV7-2	TRBJ2-7	many	CASSSSGVTYEQYF
.	TRBV29-1	TRBJ2-7	few	CSVEKDKGIDEQYF
.	TRBV19	TRBJ2-7	.	CVSRDEGIGVYEQYF
TRBD2	TRBV7-3	TRBJ2-5	.	CASSLLPRGGVRMKETQYF
.	TRBV6-6	TRBJ1-1	few	CASSSWGGTEAFF
.	TRBV7-8	TRBJ2-2	.	CASFSGRANTGELFF